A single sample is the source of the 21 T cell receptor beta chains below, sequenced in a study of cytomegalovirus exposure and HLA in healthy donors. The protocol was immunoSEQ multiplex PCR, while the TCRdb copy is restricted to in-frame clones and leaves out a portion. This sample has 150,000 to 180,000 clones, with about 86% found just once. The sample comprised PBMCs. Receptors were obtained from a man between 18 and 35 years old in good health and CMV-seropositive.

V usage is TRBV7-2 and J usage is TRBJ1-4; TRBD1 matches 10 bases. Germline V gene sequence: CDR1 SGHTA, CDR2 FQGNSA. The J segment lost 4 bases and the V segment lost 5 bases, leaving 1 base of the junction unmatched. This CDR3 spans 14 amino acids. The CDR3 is CASSRDRGNEKLFF. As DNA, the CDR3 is TGTGCCAGCAGCCGGGACAGGGGTAATGAAAAACTGTTTTTT.

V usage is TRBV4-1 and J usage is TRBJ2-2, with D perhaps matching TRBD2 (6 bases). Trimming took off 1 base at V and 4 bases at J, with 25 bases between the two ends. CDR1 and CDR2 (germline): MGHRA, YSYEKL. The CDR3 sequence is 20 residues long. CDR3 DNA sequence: TGCGCCAGCAGCCAAGGGACCCTTGTAGGGGCCTTGGGGGGCACCGGGGAGCTGTTTTTT. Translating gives CASSQGTLVGALGGTGELFF.

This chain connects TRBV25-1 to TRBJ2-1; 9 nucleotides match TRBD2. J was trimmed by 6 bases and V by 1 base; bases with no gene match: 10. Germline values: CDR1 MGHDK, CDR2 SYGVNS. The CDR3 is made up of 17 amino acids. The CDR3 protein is CASSELGSGRNLNEQFF. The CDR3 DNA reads TGTGCCAGCAGTGAATTGGGGAGCGGGAGGAACCTCAATGAGCAGTTCTTC.

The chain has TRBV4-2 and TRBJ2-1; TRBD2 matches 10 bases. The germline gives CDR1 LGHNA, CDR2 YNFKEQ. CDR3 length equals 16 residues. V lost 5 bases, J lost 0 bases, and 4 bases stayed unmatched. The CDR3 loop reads CASSSPSGSSYNEQFF. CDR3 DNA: TGTGCCAGCAGCTCCCCTAGCGGGAGCTCCTACAATGAGCAGTTCTTC.

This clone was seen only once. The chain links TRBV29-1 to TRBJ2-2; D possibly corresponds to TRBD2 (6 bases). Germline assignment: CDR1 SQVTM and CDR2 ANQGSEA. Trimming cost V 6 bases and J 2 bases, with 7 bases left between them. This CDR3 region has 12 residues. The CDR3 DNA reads TGCAGCGTAACTAGCAACACCGGGGAGCTGTTTTTT. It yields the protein CSVTSNTGELFF.

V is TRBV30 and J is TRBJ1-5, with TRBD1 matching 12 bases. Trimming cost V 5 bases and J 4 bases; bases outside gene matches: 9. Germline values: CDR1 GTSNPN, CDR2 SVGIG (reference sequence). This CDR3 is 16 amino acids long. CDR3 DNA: TGTGCCTGGTCCCGGGACAGGGGGCTCGGGAATCAGCCCCAGCATTTT. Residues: CAWSRDRGLGNQPQHF. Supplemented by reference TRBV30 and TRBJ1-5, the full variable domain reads SQTIHQWPATLVQPVGSPLSLECTVEGTSNPNLYWYRQAAGRGLQLLFYSVGIGQISSEVPQNLSASRPQDRQFILSSKKLLLSDSGFYLCAWSRDRGLGNQPQHFGDGTRLSIL.

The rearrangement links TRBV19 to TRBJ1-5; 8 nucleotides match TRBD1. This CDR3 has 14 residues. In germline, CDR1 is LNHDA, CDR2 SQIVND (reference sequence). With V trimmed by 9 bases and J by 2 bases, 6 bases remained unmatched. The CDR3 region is CASVRQGRNQPQHF. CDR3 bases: TGTGCCAGCGTTAGACAGGGGCGCAATCAGCCCCAGCATTTT.

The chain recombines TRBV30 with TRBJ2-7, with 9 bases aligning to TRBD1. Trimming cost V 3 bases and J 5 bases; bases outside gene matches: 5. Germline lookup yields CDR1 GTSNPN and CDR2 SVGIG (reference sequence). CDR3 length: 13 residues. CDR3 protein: CAWRDRGVDEQYF. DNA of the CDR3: TGTGCCTGGAGGGACAGGGGAGTGGACGAGCAGTACTTC.

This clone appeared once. Written as DNA, the CDR3 is TGTGCCAGTACCCCAGGGCAATATAGCAATCAGCCCCAGCATTTT. This encodes CASTPGQYSNQPQHF. J is TRBJ1-5 and V is TRBV19; tentative D call: TRBD1 (5 bases). Germline lookup yields CDR1 LNHDA and CDR2 SQIVND (reference sequence). Trimming removed 7 bases at V and 0 bases at J, with 13 bases between. The CDR3 sequence is 15 residues long.

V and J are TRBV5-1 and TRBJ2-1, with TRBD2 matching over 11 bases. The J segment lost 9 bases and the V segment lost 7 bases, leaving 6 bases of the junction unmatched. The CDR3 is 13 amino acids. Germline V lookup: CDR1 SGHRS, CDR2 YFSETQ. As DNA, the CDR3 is TGCGCCAGCGAAAGACTAGCGGGATCTGAGCAGTTCTTC. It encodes CASERLAGSEQFF.

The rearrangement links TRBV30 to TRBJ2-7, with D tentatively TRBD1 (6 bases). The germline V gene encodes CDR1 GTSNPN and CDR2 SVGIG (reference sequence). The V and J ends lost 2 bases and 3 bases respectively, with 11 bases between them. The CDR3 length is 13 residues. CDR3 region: CAWSIQGHYEQYF. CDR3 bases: TGTGCCTGGAGTATACAGGGTCACTACGAGCAGTACTTC.

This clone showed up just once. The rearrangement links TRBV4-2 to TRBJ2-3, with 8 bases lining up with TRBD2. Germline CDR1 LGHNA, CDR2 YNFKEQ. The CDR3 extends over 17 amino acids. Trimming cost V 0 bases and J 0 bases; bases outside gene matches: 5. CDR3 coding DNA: TGTGCCAGCAGCCAAGATGGAGCGGGGGCTAGCACAGATACGCAGTATTTT. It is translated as CASSQDGAGASTDTQYF.

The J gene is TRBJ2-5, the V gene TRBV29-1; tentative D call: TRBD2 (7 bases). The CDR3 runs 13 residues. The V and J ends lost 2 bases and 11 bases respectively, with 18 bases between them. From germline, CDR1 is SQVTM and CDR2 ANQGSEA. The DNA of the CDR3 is TGCAGCGTTGAACGGGGGGCTTCAGGAGTGCAGTACTTC. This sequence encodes CSVERGASGVQYF. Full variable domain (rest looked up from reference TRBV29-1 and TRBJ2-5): SAVISQKPSRDICQRGTSLTIQCQVDSQVTMMFWYRQQPGQSLTLIATANQGSEATYESGFVIDKFPISRPNLTFSTLTVSNMSPEDSSIYLCSVERGASGVQYFGPGTRLLVL.

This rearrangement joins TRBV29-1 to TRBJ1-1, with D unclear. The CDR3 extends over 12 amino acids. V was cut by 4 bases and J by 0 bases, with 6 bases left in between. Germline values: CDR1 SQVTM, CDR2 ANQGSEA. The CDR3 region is CSVGQVNTEAFF. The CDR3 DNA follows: TGCAGCGTTGGGCAGGTGAACACTGAAGCTTTCTTT. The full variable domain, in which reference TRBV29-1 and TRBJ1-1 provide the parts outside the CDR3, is SAVISQKPSRDICQRGTSLTIQCQVDSQVTMMFWYRQQPGQSLTLIATANQGSEATYESGFVIDKFPISRPNLTFSTLTVSNMSPEDSSIYLCSVGQVNTEAFFGQGTRLTVV.

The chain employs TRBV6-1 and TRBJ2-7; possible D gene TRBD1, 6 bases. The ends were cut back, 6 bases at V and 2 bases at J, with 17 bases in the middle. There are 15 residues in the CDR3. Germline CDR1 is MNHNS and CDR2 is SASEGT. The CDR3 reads CASSTGQSLTYEQYF. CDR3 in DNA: TGTGCCAGCAGCACCGGACAGAGCTTAACCTACGAGCAGTACTTC.

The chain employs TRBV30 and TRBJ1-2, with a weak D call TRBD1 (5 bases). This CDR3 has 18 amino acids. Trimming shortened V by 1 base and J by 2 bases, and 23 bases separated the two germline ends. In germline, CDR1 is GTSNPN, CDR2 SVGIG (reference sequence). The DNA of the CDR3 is TGTGCCTGGAGTGCCACGGGAGGGGCCGCGGCGGAGAACTATGGCTACACCTTC. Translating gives CAWSATGGAAAENYGYTF.

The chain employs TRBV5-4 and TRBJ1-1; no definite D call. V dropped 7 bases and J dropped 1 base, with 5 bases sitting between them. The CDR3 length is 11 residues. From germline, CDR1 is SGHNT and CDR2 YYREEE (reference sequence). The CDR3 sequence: CASRGNTEAFF. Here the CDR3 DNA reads TGTGCCAGCCGGGGGAACACTGAAGCTTTCTTT.

The CDR3: CASSRASDRATDTQYF. DNA of the CDR3: TGTGCCAGCAGCCGTGCGTCGGACAGGGCCACAGATACGCAGTATTTT. This rearrangement joins TRBV4-2 to TRBJ2-3; TRBD1 matches at 8 bases. Germline V gene sequence: CDR1 LGHNA, CDR2 YNFKEQ. After removal of 4 bases from V and 2 bases from J, the junction contained 8 bases not matched to a gene. This CDR3 contains 16 residues.

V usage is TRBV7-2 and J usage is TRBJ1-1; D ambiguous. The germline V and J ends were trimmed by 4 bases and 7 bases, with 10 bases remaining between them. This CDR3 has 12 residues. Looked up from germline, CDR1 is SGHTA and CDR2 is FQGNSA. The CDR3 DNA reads TGTGCCAGCAGCTCATCAAAAATTGAAGCTTTCTTT. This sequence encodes CASSSSKIEAFF. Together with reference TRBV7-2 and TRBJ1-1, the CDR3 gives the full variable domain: GAGVSQSPSNKVTEKGKDVELRCDPISGHTALYWYRQSLGQGLEFLIYFQGNSAPDKSGLPSDRFSAERTGGSVSTLTIQRTQQEDSAVYLCASSSSKIEAFFGQGTRLTVV.

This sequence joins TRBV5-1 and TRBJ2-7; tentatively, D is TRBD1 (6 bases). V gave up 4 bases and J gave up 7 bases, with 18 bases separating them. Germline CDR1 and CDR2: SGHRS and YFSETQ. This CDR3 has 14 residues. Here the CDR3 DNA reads TGCGCCAGCAGCCCCCGGACAGAAACTCAAGAGCAGTACTTC. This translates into CASSPRTETQEQYF. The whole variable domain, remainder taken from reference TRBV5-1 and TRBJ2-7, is KAGVTQTPRYLIKTRGQQVTLSCSPISGHRSVSWYQQTPGQGLQFLFEYFSETQRNKGNFPGRFSGRQFSNSRSEMNVSTLELGDSALYLCASSPRTETQEQYFGPGTRLTVT.

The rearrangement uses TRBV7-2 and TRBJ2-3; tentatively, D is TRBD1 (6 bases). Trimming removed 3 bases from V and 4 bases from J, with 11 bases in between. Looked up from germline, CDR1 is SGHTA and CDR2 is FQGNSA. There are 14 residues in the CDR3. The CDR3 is CASSLTGIADTQYF. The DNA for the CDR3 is TGTGCCAGCAGCTTGACAGGTATAGCAGATACGCAGTATTTT. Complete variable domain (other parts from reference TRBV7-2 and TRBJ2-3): GAGVSQSPSNKVTEKGKDVELRCDPISGHTALYWYRQSLGQGLEFLIYFQGNSAPDKSGLPSDRFSAERTGGSVSTLTIQRTQQEDSAVYLCASSLTGIADTQYFGPGTRLTVL.